One and the same sample provided the 20 T cell receptor beta chains below, sequenced in a study of T cells in Graves' hyperthyroidism and ophthalmopathy. Amplified TCR beta CDR3 regions derived from RNA transcripts. The TCR CDR3 was amplified in a first-round RT-PCR using the HTBI primer set. A single record per CDR3 protein comes from TCRdb applying MiXCR to the multiplex PCR reads. Found here are about 400,000 distinct CDR3 sequences, 15% of them singletons; the top ten hold approximately 29%. The sequencing sample was made of blood. Receptor source: a woman aged 25 to 39 with Graves' hyperthyroidism.

For this clonotype: One end of the junction fails to match germline, which may point to a read error. This chain uses TRBV10-3 with TRBJ2-1; D not resolved. The CDR3 loop spans 11 amino acids. CDR1 and CDR2 (germline): ENHRY, SYGVKD. Written as DNA, the CDR3 is TGTGCCATCAGAGAAAACAATGAGCAGCTCTTC. This gives the protein CAIRENNEQLF.

The chain employs TRBV19 and TRBJ1-1; tentatively, D is TRBD1 (5 bases). CDR1 LNHDA and CDR2 SQIVND come from the germline V gene (reference sequence). The V and J ends lost 1 base and 0 bases respectively, with 12 bases between them. This CDR3 contains 16 residues. The CDR3 is CASSIGQGGMNTEAFF. Written as DNA, the CDR3 is TGTGCCAGTAGTATAGGCCAGGGCGGGATGAACACTGAAGCTTTCTTT.

The V gene is TRBV20-1, the J gene TRBJ2-1, with 9 bases aligning to TRBD2. Trimming cost V 3 bases and J 6 bases; bases outside gene matches: 9. CDR1 and CDR2 (germline): DFQATT, SNEGSKA (reference sequence). The CDR3 has 15 amino acids. The CDR3 DNA is TGCAGTGCTAGTCGCTATCGCGGGAGGGTCAATGAGCAGTTCTTC. Translation gives CSASRYRGRVNEQFF.

This clonotype was seen repeatedly, ten times or more. In nucleotides, the CDR3 is TGTGCCAGCAGCCCTGAAACAGCGGGAGGCCACGAGCAGTACTTC. It yields the protein CASSPETAGGHEQYF. The rearrangement links TRBV28 to TRBJ2-7, with 9 positions matching TRBD2. The CDR3 is made up of 15 amino acids. J gave up 5 bases and V 6 bases, and 11 bases lay outside the gene matches. Germline V CDR1 and CDR2: MDHEN, SYDVKM.

At least ten counts were recorded for this clonotype. The rearrangement links TRBV28 to TRBJ2-1; 9 bases line up with TRBD1. Germline CDR1 MDHEN, CDR2 SYDVKM. V was clipped by 10 bases and J by 7 bases; unmatched bases: 11. CDR3 size: 14 residues. The DNA for the CDR3 is TGTGCCATCAGAAAACAGGGGGCGCGGAATGAGCAGTTCTTC. This encodes CAIRKQGARNEQFF.

The chain employs TRBV2 and TRBJ2-7, with TRBD1 matching over 7 bases. With 8 bases clipped from V and 1 base from J, the junction kept 8 bases outside the gene matches. The CDR3 runs 14 residues. Germline V gene sequence: CDR1 SNHLY, CDR2 FYNNEI. The DNA for the CDR3 is TGTGCCAGCGGAGAGGGGGCGCTTTCCTACGAGCAGTACTTC. Its translation is CASGEGALSYEQYF.

At least ten counts were recorded for this clonotype. The J gene is TRBJ1-3, the V gene TRBV3-1, with unresolved D. The ends were cut back, 3 bases at V and 3 bases at J, with 9 bases in the middle. Germline CDR1 and CDR2: LGHDT and YNNKEL (reference sequence). The CDR3 has 14 residues. The CDR3 is CASSQGFGGNTIYF. CDR3 in DNA: TGTGCCAGCAGCCAGGGGTTCGGTGGAAACACCATATATTTT.

The rearrangement links TRBV18 to TRBJ2-5; possible D gene TRBD1, 5 bases. Germline CDR1 and CDR2: KGHSH and LQKENI. Deletions cut 0 bases from V and 3 bases from J, with 14 bases between. There are 16 residues in the CDR3. The CDR3 region is CASSPPNSQGKETQYF. CDR3 nucleotide sequence: TGTGCCAGCTCACCACCGAACAGCCAGGGCAAAGAGACCCAGTACTTC.

This clonotype has ten or more counts. The chain is built from TRBV12-3 or TRBV12-4 and TRBJ2-3, with D perhaps being TRBD1 or TRBD2 (5 bases each). This CDR3 has 12 amino acids. V was clipped by 5 bases and J by 9 bases, with 12 bases between them. The CDR3 protein is CASSLGRDTQYF. CDR3 nucleotide sequence: TGTGCCAGCAGTCTGGGACGGGACACGCAGTATTTT.

This clonotype came up a few times. The rearrangement links TRBV6-1 to TRBJ1-3, with D perhaps TRBD1 (6 bases). The CDR3 has 14 residues. V was clipped by 4 bases and J by 3 bases, with 10 bases between them. Germline lookup yields CDR1 MNHNS and CDR2 SASEGT. CDR3 coding DNA: TGTGCCAGCAGTGGGACAGTGGTTGGAAACACCATATATTTT. This gives the protein CASSGTVVGNTIYF.

This clonotype came up a few times. The rearrangement uses TRBV6-1 and TRBJ2-1, with 7 bases matching TRBD1. Germline V gene lookup returns CDR1 MNHNS and CDR2 SASEGT. V trimming: 4 bases; J trimming: 10 bases; junction bases outside the gene matches: 10. CDR3 length: 14 amino acids. The CDR3 DNA is TGTGCCAGCAGTGGACAGGGACCCGTGGGGGAGCAGTTCTTC. Its translation is CASSGQGPVGEQFF.

This clonotype was found many times. The chain carries TRBV18 and TRBJ2-5, with D unresolved. The germline gives CDR1 KGHSH, CDR2 LQKENI. The CDR3 spans 14 residues. V was shortened by 1 base and J by 5 bases, with 11 bases between the two germline ends. CDR3 amino acids: CASSPLRVGETQYF. CDR3 DNA sequence: TGTGCCAGCTCACCACTCAGAGTTGGGGAGACCCAGTACTTC. The full variable domain, with the rest looked up from reference TRBV18 and TRBJ2-5, is NAGVMQNPRHLVRRRGQEARLRCSPMKGHSHVYWYRQLPEEGLKFMVYLQKENIIDESGMPKERFSAEFPKEGPSILRIQQVVRGDSAAYFCASSPLRVGETQYFGPGTRLLVL.

The chain combines TRBV29-1 with TRBJ2-3; 9 nucleotides line up with TRBD2. The CDR3 runs 16 residues. Germline loops: CDR1 SQVTM, CDR2 ANQGSEA. V shed 5 bases, J shed 0 bases, and the junction held 9 bases outside the gene matches. CDR3 protein: CSVKGWREGSTDTQYF. Written as DNA, the CDR3 is TGCAGCGTTAAGGGGTGGCGGGAGGGAAGCACAGATACGCAGTATTTT.

This clonotype appeared many times. This sequence joins TRBV7-8 and TRBJ1-5; D possibly corresponds to TRBD1 (6 bases). CDR1 SGHVS and CDR2 FQNEAQ come from the germline V gene. The CDR3 runs 14 residues. The V gene lost 5 bases and the J gene lost 5 bases, with 13 bases spanning the gap. The chain's CDR3 is CASSLGQSDQPQHF. The CDR3 DNA is TGTGCCAGCAGCCTTGGACAGTCGGATCAGCCCCAGCATTTT.

The table lists this clonotype with many counts. The chain couples TRBV18 to TRBJ1-6; no firm D call. Between the trimmed V and J ends, which lost 6 bases and 7 bases, there was a span of 10 bases. CDR1 is KGHSH and CDR2 is LQKENI in the germline V gene. The CDR3 is made up of 13 amino acids. CDR3 nucleotides: TGTGCCAGCTCCCCGAGGGCGAATTCACCCCTCCACTTT. It translates to CASSPRANSPLHF.

This clonotype showed up just a few times. The rearrangement links TRBV2 to TRBJ2-1; 13 nucleotides match TRBD2. The CDR3 consists of 20 residues. Germline CDR1 reads SNHLY; CDR2 reads FYNNEI. V trimming: 4 bases; J trimming: 2 bases; junction bases outside the gene matches: 14. CDR3 nucleotide sequence: TGTGCCAGCAGTGCGTTGCTGCAGAGACTAGCGGGAGGTACCTACAATGAGCAGTTCTTC. It codes for CASSALLQRLAGGTYNEQFF.

This clonotype was found a few times. For the CDR3, the DNA is TGTGCCAGCAGCCGGACTGAATTAAATCAGCCCCAGCATTTT. This gives the protein CASSRTELNQPQHF. V is TRBV12-3 or TRBV12-4 and J is TRBJ1-5; D remains unclear. V was cut by 6 bases and J by 4 bases, with 13 bases left in between. The CDR3 has 14 residues.

The chain links TRBV9 to TRBJ2-5; D unclear. V gave up 0 bases and J gave up 1 base, with 10 bases separating them. Germline V CDR1 and CDR2: SGDLS, YYNGEE. The CDR3 contains 15 residues. Here the CDR3 reads CASSVDSLVQETQYF. The CDR3 nucleotides are TGTGCCAGCAGCGTAGATAGTCTAGTCCAAGAGACCCAGTACTTC.

The gene calls are TRBV10-3 and TRBJ1-1; no reliable D call. Germline V gene lookup returns CDR1 ENHRY and CDR2 SYGVKD. Trimming stripped 7 bases from V and 0 bases from J, with 12 bases between. The CDR3 loop spans 14 amino acids. CDR3 in amino acids: CAITQTGLNTEAFF. The CDR3 bases are TGTGCCATCACCCAGACGGGGTTGAACACTGAAGCTTTCTTT.

This clonotype was recorded at least ten times. The J gene is TRBJ2-1, the V gene TRBV7-2; no firm D call. Germline CDR1 reads SGHTA; CDR2 reads FQGNSA. The V end lost 8 bases, the J end lost 0 bases, and 11 bases lay between the germline ends. This CDR3 is 14 amino acids long. Here the CDR3 reads CASSVGNSYNEQFF. The DNA of the CDR3 is TGTGCCAGCTCGGTGGGGAACTCCTACAATGAGCAGTTCTTC.